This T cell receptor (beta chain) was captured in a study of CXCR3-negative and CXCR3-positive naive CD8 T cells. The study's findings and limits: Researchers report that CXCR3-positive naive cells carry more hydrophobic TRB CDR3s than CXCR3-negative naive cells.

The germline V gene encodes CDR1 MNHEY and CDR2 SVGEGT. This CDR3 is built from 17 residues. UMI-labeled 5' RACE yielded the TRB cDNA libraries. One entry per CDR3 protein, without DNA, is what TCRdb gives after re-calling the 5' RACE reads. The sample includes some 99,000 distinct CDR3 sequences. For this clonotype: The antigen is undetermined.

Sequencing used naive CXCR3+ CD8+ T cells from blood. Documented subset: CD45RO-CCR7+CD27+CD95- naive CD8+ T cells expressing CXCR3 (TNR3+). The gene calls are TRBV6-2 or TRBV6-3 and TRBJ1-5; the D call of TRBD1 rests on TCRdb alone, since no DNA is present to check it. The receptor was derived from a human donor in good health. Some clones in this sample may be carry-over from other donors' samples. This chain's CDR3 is CASSYAPGQGDWQPHHF.